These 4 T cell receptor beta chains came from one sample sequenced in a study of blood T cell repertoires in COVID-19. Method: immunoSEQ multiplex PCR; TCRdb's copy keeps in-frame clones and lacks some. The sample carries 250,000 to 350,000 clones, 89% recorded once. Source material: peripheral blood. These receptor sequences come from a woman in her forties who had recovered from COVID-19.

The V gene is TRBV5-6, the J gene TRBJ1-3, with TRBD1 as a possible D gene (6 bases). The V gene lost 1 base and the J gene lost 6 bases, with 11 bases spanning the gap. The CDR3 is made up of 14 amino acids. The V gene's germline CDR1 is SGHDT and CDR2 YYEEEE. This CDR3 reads CASSLTGQSNTIYF. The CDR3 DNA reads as TGTGCCAGCAGCTTGACGGGACAATCAAACACCATATATTTT.

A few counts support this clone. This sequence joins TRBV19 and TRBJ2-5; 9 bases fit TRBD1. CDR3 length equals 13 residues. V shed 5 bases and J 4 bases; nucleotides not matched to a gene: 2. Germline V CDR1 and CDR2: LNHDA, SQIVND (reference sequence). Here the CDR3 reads CASSSGQGETQYF. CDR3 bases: TGTGCCAGTAGTTCGGGACAGGGAGAGACCCAGTACTTC.

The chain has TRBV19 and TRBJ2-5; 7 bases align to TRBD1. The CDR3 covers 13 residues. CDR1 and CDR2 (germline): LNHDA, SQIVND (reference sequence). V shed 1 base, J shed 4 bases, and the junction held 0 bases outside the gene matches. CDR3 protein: CASSIGQGETQYF. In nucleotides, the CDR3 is TGTGCCAGTAGTATAGGACAGGGAGAGACCCAGTACTTC.

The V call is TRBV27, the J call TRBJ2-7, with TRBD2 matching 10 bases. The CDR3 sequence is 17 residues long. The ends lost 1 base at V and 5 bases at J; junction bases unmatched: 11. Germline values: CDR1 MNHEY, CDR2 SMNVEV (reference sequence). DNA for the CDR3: TGTGCCAGCAGTTTATATATTCCTAGCGGGAGATTCGACGAGCAGTACTTC. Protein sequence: CASSLYIPSGRFDEQYF.